This is a list of T cell receptor beta chains from one sample in a study of T-cell reconstitution after alpha-beta-depleted transplantation in children. TCRdb itself ran the PCR reads through MiXCR, one entry per CDR3 protein. In the table there are around 370,000 distinct CDR3 sequences, around 10% of which are singletons. Sequenced material: PBMCs from the stem cell graft donor, taken from the stem cell graft. These receptor sequences come from a human donor who donated a stem cell graft to a child with acute lymphoblastic leukemia. Each CDR3 is given with its conserved first and last residue. The D gene is left open where the match is weak. Not every row has a clone size; where given, it reads once, few, many or a size class.

CDR3nt: TGCAGCGTTGCCCTGGGCCCCTACGAGCAGTACTTC; CDR3aa: CSVALGPYEQYF; abundance: many; v_gene: TRBV29-1; j_gene: TRBJ2-7; d_gene: .
CDR3nt: TGTGCCAGCGGCTCCAGGGTGCGCCGGTACAATGAGCAGTTCTTC; CDR3aa: CASGSRVRRYNEQFF; abundance: .; v_gene: TRBV16; j_gene: TRBJ2-1; d_gene: .
CDR3nt: TGTGCCAGCAGTTCCCGGGGAGAGGTCTACGAGCAGTACTTC; CDR3aa: CASSSRGEVYEQYF; abundance: .; v_gene: TRBV12-3/TRBV12-4; j_gene: TRBJ2-7; d_gene: .
CDR3nt: TGTGCCAGCAGCTTATGGGACAGCCCTCCTTACAATGAGCAGTTCTTC; CDR3aa: CASSLWDSPPYNEQFF; abundance: .; v_gene: TRBV7-9; j_gene: TRBJ2-1; d_gene: TRBD1
CDR3nt: TGTGCCAGCAGCCGATTAATTACGACAGGGGTCTATGGCTACACCTTC; CDR3aa: CASSRLITTGVYGYTF; abundance: few; v_gene: TRBV7-9; j_gene: TRBJ1-2; d_gene: TRBD1
CDR3nt: TGCAGCGTTGCCCAAGTTGAGTTAGCGGGGGACACAGATACGCAGTATTTT; CDR3aa: CSVAQVELAGDTDTQYF; abundance: .; v_gene: TRBV29-1; j_gene: TRBJ2-3; d_gene: TRBD2
CDR3nt: TGTGCCAGCAGCTTTCGACAAATCAATCAGCCCCAGCATTTT; CDR3aa: CASSFRQINQPQHF; abundance: few; v_gene: TRBV5-6; j_gene: TRBJ1-5; d_gene: .
CDR3nt: TGTGCCACCAGCACCCCCGGCCCCAATGAGCAGTTCTTC; CDR3aa: CATSTPGPNEQFF; abundance: .; v_gene: TRBV15; j_gene: TRBJ2-1; d_gene: .
CDR3nt: TGTGCCAGCAGCCCCGGACAGGGGAGAAACACCATATATTTT; CDR3aa: CASSPGQGRNTIYF; abundance: many; v_gene: TRBV3-1; j_gene: TRBJ1-3; d_gene: TRBD1
CDR3nt: TGCTGTGCTAGAGATCGGACAGGGAGGGGGACCGGGGAGCTGTTTTTT; CDR3aa: CCARDRTGRGTGELFF; abundance: .; v_gene: TRBV20-1; j_gene: TRBJ2-2; d_gene: .
CDR3nt: TGTGCCAGTACTACGTGGCAGTCCTACGAGCAGTACTTC; CDR3aa: CASTTWQSYEQYF; abundance: .; v_gene: TRBV7-2; j_gene: TRBJ2-7; d_gene: .
CDR3nt: TGCGCCAGCAGCTTGAGGGCTAGCCTAATGGGCGAGCAGTACTTC; CDR3aa: CASSLRASLMGEQYF; abundance: .; v_gene: TRBV5-1; j_gene: TRBJ2-7; d_gene: .
CDR3nt: TGCGCCAGCAGCGCAACCGGGACTACATCCGGCGGGGAGCTGTTTTTT; CDR3aa: CASSATGTTSGGELFF; abundance: many; v_gene: TRBV5-1; j_gene: TRBJ2-2; d_gene: TRBD2
CDR3nt: TGTGCCAGCAGTTTGACTAGCGGAACGCTCTCCTACAATGAGCAGTTCTTC; CDR3aa: CASSLTSGTLSYNEQFF; abundance: few; v_gene: TRBV27; j_gene: TRBJ2-1; d_gene: TRBD2
CDR3nt: TGCGCCAGCAGATCTAGCACAGATACGCAGTATTTT; CDR3aa: CASRSSTDTQYF; abundance: many; v_gene: TRBV5-1; j_gene: TRBJ2-3; d_gene: .
CDR3nt: TGCGCCAGCAGCCAAGGACCGGGACTAGCTGGAGAGACCCAGTACTTC; CDR3aa: CASSQGPGLAGETQYF; abundance: few; v_gene: TRBV4-3; j_gene: TRBJ2-5; d_gene: TRBD2
CDR3nt: TGCAGTGCTACCGTACCCGGACTAGCGGGATTCCAAGAGACCCAGTACTTC; CDR3aa: CSATVPGLAGFQETQYF; abundance: .; v_gene: TRBV20-1; j_gene: TRBJ2-5; d_gene: TRBD2
CDR3nt: TGTGCCAGCAGTTTTCTGGGGGGCACTGAAAAACTGTTTTTT; CDR3aa: CASSFLGGTEKLFF; abundance: many; v_gene: TRBV12-3/TRBV12-4; j_gene: TRBJ1-4; d_gene: .
CDR3nt: TGTGCCAGCAGCCAGGGACAGGTGGACTACGAGCAGTACTTC; CDR3aa: CASSQGQVDYEQYF; abundance: many; v_gene: TRBV4-2; j_gene: TRBJ2-7; d_gene: TRBD1
CDR3nt: TGTGCCTGGGGCCCACGCTTTGACTACGAGCAGTACTTC; CDR3aa: CAWGPRFDYEQYF; abundance: .; v_gene: TRBV30; j_gene: TRBJ2-7; d_gene: .
CDR3nt: TGCAGTGCCACTATACAGGGTCGGTTAACTTACAATGAGCAGTTCTTC; CDR3aa: CSATIQGRLTYNEQFF; abundance: .; v_gene: TRBV20-1; j_gene: TRBJ2-1; d_gene: .
CDR3nt: TGCGCCAGCAGCCAAGATTTTGCGAACACTGAAGCTTTCTTT; CDR3aa: CASSQDFANTEAFF; abundance: many; v_gene: TRBV4-3; j_gene: TRBJ1-1; d_gene: .
CDR3nt: TGTGCCAGCAGCATGGACAGGGAGAATGGCTACACCTTC; CDR3aa: CASSMDRENGYTF; abundance: few; v_gene: TRBV5-5; j_gene: TRBJ1-2; d_gene: TRBD1
CDR3nt: TGCGCCAGCAGCTTGGCCTTGTCATCATCCTTCGGGCTAGCGGGAGGACTGAACACCGGGGAGCTGTTTTTT; CDR3aa: CASSLALSSSFGLAGGLNTGELFF; abundance: many; v_gene: TRBV5-1; j_gene: TRBJ2-2; d_gene: TRBD2
CDR3nt: TGTGCCAGCAGCTTAGAGACTAGCGGGAGTAGAGAGCAGTACTTC; CDR3aa: CASSLETSGSREQYF; abundance: .; v_gene: TRBV13; j_gene: TRBJ2-7; d_gene: TRBD2
CDR3nt: TGCGCCAGCAGCCGTACTAGCGCGGGCACAGATACGCAGTATTTT; CDR3aa: CASSRTSAGTDTQYF; abundance: .; v_gene: TRBV4-3; j_gene: TRBJ2-3; d_gene: TRBD2
CDR3nt: TGCAGCGTAGACGTCCAAGGACAGGGCAAGCAGTACTTC; CDR3aa: CSVDVQGQGKQYF; abundance: .; v_gene: TRBV29-1; j_gene: TRBJ2-7; d_gene: TRBD1
CDR3nt: TGTGCCAGCAGCTTGGTGGGGAATGCCGAGCAGTACTTC; CDR3aa: CASSLVGNAEQYF; abundance: .; v_gene: TRBV5-5; j_gene: TRBJ2-7; d_gene: .
CDR3nt: TGTGCCAGCAGGCCGATGGGACAGGCAGGTGAAAAACTGTTTTTT; CDR3aa: CASRPMGQAGEKLFF; abundance: many; v_gene: TRBV7-2; j_gene: TRBJ1-4; d_gene: TRBD1
CDR3nt: TGTGCCAGCAGCGAGGGCCCCAGGGACCTCCGAACCGGGGAGCTGTTTTTT; CDR3aa: CASSEGPRDLRTGELFF; abundance: many; v_gene: TRBV9; j_gene: TRBJ2-2; d_gene: .
CDR3nt: TGCAGTACTGGACAGGGGTTCTACAATGAGCAGTTCTTC; CDR3aa: CSTGQGFYNEQFF; abundance: many; v_gene: TRBV20-1; j_gene: TRBJ2-1; d_gene: TRBD1
CDR3nt: TGTGCCAGCAGCTTCGGGGGCTACAATGAGCAGTTCTTC; CDR3aa: CASSFGGYNEQFF; abundance: many; v_gene: TRBV7-9; j_gene: TRBJ2-1; d_gene: .
CDR3nt: TGCGCCAGCAGCCATGAACTAGCGGGAGGCTACGAGCAGTACTTC; CDR3aa: CASSHELAGGYEQYF; abundance: many; v_gene: TRBV4-1; j_gene: TRBJ2-7; d_gene: TRBD2
CDR3nt: TGTGCCAGCAGCTTAGGACAGGGGTCGAATTCACCCCTCCACTTT; CDR3aa: CASSLGQGSNSPLHF; abundance: .; v_gene: TRBV11-2; j_gene: TRBJ1-6; d_gene: TRBD1
CDR3nt: TGCGCCAGCAGCCAAGAAACGGGTTTGGGACGGCCGCAGTATTTT; CDR3aa: CASSQETGLGRPQYF; abundance: .; v_gene: TRBV4-3; j_gene: TRBJ2-3; d_gene: .
CDR3nt: TGCGCCAGCAGCTTGTCCCGGACAGGGAAAAGCACAGATACGCAGTATTTT; CDR3aa: CASSLSRTGKSTDTQYF; abundance: many; v_gene: TRBV5-1; j_gene: TRBJ2-3; d_gene: TRBD1
CDR3nt: TGTGCCAGCAGCGCCTACCGGGACAGGGTAACCTACAATGAGCAGTTCTTC; CDR3aa: CASSAYRDRVTYNEQFF; abundance: .; v_gene: TRBV7-8; j_gene: TRBJ2-1; d_gene: TRBD1
CDR3nt: TGTGCCAGCAAGGGCCTAGCGGGAGGTGAGGAGACCCAGTACTTC; CDR3aa: CASKGLAGGEETQYF; abundance: .; v_gene: TRBV6-1; j_gene: TRBJ2-5; d_gene: TRBD2
CDR3nt: TGCTGCGCTAGAGAGGAAGGGTTTACTAGCGCATACAATGAGCAGTTCTTC; CDR3aa: CCAREEGFTSAYNEQFF; abundance: .; v_gene: TRBV20-1; j_gene: TRBJ2-1; d_gene: TRBD2
CDR3nt: TGCAGTGCCCTGGGGACAGGGAACTATGGCTACACCTTC; CDR3aa: CSALGTGNYGYTF; abundance: few; v_gene: TRBV20-1; j_gene: TRBJ1-2; d_gene: TRBD1
CDR3nt: TGCGCCAGCAGCGCCACTAACTGGCGGGAGCTGTTTTTT; CDR3aa: CASSATNWRELFF; abundance: .; v_gene: TRBV4-3; j_gene: TRBJ2-2; d_gene: .
CDR3nt: TGTGCCAGCAGCTTTGATTCCGGGACTAGCGGTGATAAAAGCTCCTACAATGAGCAGTTCTTC; CDR3aa: CASSFDSGTSGDKSSYNEQFF; abundance: few; v_gene: TRBV7-6; j_gene: TRBJ2-1; d_gene: TRBD2
CDR3nt: TGCAGCGTTGCGGACGCCACAGATACGCAGTATTTT; CDR3aa: CSVADATDTQYF; abundance: many; v_gene: TRBV29-1; j_gene: TRBJ2-3; d_gene: .
CDR3nt: TGCAGTGCTAGCTCCGGGACTAGCATCTACGAGCAGTACTTC; CDR3aa: CSASSGTSIYEQYF; abundance: many; v_gene: TRBV20-1; j_gene: TRBJ2-7; d_gene: TRBD2
CDR3nt: TGTGCCTGGAGTGTTGACCGGAACACTGAAGCTTTCTTT; CDR3aa: CAWSVDRNTEAFF; abundance: few; v_gene: TRBV30; j_gene: TRBJ1-1; d_gene: .